This TCR beta chain originates from a study of T-cell reconstitution after alpha-beta-depleted transplantation in children. Unique molecular identifiers were incorporated into the prepared TCRbeta library. TCRdb called the PCR reads again in MiXCR, with one record for every CDR3 protein. Among about 270,000 distinct CDR3 sequences, nearly 10% were seen once, and the ten largest hold over 9.5%. V lost 4 bases to trimming and J lost 3 bases, with 14 bases between them. Germline CDR1 is ENHRY and CDR2 is SYGVKD. This CDR3 spans 15 amino acids. The V call is TRBV10-3, the J call TRBJ2-3, with D perhaps assigned TRBD1 or TRBD2 (6 bases each). The specimen comprised PBMCs from the stem cell graft donor, sampled from the stem cell graft. The receptor comes from a human donor who donated a stem cell graft to a child with SCID. CDR3 sequence: CAISGGRGQTDTQYF. Written as DNA, the CDR3 is TGTGCCATCAGTGGGGGCCGGGGGCAGACAGATACGCAGTATTTT.